This is a list of T cell receptor beta chains from one sample in a study of T cell responses to AZD1222 COVID-19 vaccine. TCRdb's copy holds only in-frame clones and misses some; the assay was immunoSEQ multiplex PCR. The table includes tens of thousands of clones, about 90% detected once. The source was peripheral blood, collected on day 0 of AZD1222 vaccination. Receptors originate from an adult in good health. The CDR3 runs from the conserved cysteine through the conserved F or W. The order of the fields is CDR3 length, D gene, J gene, V gene, clone size, CDR3 DNA, CDR3 protein. D genes are given only for firm matches. Not all rows give a size; the values are once, few, many and, for expanded clones, a class.

14	.	TRBJ2-7	TRBV10-3	.	TGTGCCATCAGTGAGTCGGGGACCTCCTACGAGCAGTACTTC	CAISESGTSYEQYF
12	.	TRBJ1-1	TRBV7-9	.	TGTGCCAGCAGCTTAGTGGAGACTGAAGCTTTCTTT	CASSLVETEAFF
17	TRBD1	TRBJ1-1	TRBV19	.	TGTGCCAGTAGTAACCTTCCGGGACAGACCATGAACACTGAAGCTTTCTTT	CASSNLPGQTMNTEAFF
15	TRBD2	TRBJ2-7	TRBV7-2	.	TGTGCCAGCAGCCCCGGTCTAGCGGGTACCTACGAGCAGTACTTC	CASSPGLAGTYEQYF
14	.	TRBJ2-5	TRBV5-6	.	TGTGCCAGCAGCTTGGCTGGGGAGCAAGAGACCCAGTACTTC	CASSLAGEQETQYF
14	.	TRBJ2-1	TRBV7-9	.	TGTGCCAGCGAGGCGGGGACCTTGGCCAATGAGCAGTTCTTC	CASEAGTLANEQFF
14	TRBD1	TRBJ2-7	TRBV7-2	.	TGTGCCAGCAGCGGGACAGAGAGCTCCTACGAGCAGTACTTC	CASSGTESSYEQYF
17	.	TRBJ1-3	TRBV18	few	TGTGCCAGCTCACCCCCGGGACAATCGAGCTCTGGAAACACCATATATTTT	CASSPPGQSSSGNTIYF
12	.	TRBJ1-2	TRBV29-1	.	TGCAGCGTTGAGGCCCCCAGGCGCGGCTACACCTTC	CSVEAPRRGYTF
13	TRBD1	TRBJ2-7	TRBV28	.	TGTGCCAGCAGTAGACAGGGGGCCTACGAGCAGTACTTC	CASSRQGAYEQYF
19	TRBD1	TRBJ1-1	TRBV18	.	TGTGCCAGCTCACCCCCCGGGACAGGGCTCCGCTCACGGAACACTGAAGCTTTCTTT	CASSPPGTGLRSRNTEAFF
15	TRBD1	TRBJ1-4	TRBV5-1	.	TGCGCCAGCAGCCCCGGACAGGGGAAAAATGAAAAACTGTTTTTT	CASSPGQGKNEKLFF
14	TRBD2	TRBJ2-3	TRBV7-2	.	TGTGCCAGCAGCCCAGGACTAGCAGGAGATACGCAGTATTTT	CASSPGLAGDTQYF
15	.	TRBJ1-1	TRBV18	.	TGTGCCAGCTCACCACCAACAGGGAGGAACACTGAAGCTTTCTTT	CASSPPTGRNTEAFF
17	.	TRBJ1-5	TRBV18	.	TGTGCCAGCTCACCAACCGCGCGCGGACAATCAAATCAGCCCCAGCATTTT	CASSPTARGQSNQPQHF
15	.	TRBJ2-2	TRBV30	.	TGTGCCTGGAGTCGAGGGCAGGGGAACACCGGGGAGCTGTTTTTT	CAWSRGQGNTGELFF
17	TRBD2	TRBJ2-1	TRBV5-1	.	TGCGCCAGCAGCTTGGTTGGCGGGGGACTCTCCTACAATGAGCAGTTCTTC	CASSLVGGGLSYNEQFF
17	TRBD1	TRBJ1-2	TRBV10-3	.	TGTGCCATCAGTGGGGGAACCGGGACAGGGGAGTACTATGGCTACACCTTC	CAISGGTGTGEYYGYTF
15	TRBD1	TRBJ2-3	TRBV27	.	TGTGCCAGCAGTTCCTTCGGGACAGGGGGAGATACGCAGTATTTT	CASSSFGTGGDTQYF
17	TRBD1	TRBJ1-2	TRBV27	.	TGTGCCAGCAGTTTAGGGGGACCCGACAGGGGGTTCAGTGGCTACACCTTC	CASSLGGPDRGFSGYTF
14	TRBD1	TRBJ1-1	TRBV5-1	.	TGCGCCAGCAGCCGGGACAGCATGAACACTGAAGCTTTCTTT	CASSRDSMNTEAFF
13	.	TRBJ1-5	TRBV7-9	.	TGTGCCGGCAGCCCTTCAGAGGTTCAGCCCCAGCATTTT	CAGSPSEVQPQHF
15	.	TRBJ2-1	TRBV5-6	.	TGTGCCAGCAGCTTGAGGGTGGGACCATACAATGAGCAGTTCTTC	CASSLRVGPYNEQFF